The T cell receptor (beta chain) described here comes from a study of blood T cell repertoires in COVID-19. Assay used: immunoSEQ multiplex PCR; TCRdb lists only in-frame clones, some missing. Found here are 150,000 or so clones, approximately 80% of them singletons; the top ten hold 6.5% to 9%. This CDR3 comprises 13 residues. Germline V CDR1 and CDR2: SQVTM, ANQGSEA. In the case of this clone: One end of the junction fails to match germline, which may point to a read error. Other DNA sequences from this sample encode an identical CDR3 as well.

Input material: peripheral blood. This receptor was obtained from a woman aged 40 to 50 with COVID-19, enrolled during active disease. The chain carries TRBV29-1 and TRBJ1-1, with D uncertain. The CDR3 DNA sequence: TGCAGCCTCTCCTCAGGATTGAACACTGAGGCTTTCTTT. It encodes CSLSSGLNTEAFF.